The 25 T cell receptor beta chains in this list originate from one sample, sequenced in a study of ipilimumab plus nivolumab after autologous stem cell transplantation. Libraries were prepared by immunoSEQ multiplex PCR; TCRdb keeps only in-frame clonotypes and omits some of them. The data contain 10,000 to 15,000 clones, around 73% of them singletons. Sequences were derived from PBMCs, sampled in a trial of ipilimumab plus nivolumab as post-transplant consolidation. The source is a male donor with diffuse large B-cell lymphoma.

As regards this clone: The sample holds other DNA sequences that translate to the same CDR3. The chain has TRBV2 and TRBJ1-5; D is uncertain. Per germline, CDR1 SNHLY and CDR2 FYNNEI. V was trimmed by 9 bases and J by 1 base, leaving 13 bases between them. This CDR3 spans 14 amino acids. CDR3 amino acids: CASGRLRSNQPQHF. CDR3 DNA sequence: TGTGCCAGTGGGCGGCTGAGGAGCAATCAGCCCCAGCATTTT. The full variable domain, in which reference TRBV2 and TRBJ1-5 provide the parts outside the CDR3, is EPEVTQTPSHQVTQMGQEVILRCVPISNHLYFYWYRQILGQKVEFLVSFYNNEISEKSEIFDDQFSVERPDGSNFTLKIRSTKLEDSAMYFCASGRLRSNQPQHFGDGTRLSIL.

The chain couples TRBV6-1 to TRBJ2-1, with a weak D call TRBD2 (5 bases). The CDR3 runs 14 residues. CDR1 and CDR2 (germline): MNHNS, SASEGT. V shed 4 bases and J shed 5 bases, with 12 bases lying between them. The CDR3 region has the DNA TGTGCCAGCAGTGTAGCGAGGGAAAACAATGAGCAGTTCTTC. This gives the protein CASSVARENNEQFF.

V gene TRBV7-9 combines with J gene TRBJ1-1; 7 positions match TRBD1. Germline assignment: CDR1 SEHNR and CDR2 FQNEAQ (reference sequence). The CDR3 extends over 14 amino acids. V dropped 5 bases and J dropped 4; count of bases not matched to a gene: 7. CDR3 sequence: CASSETGFGTEAFF. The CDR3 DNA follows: TGTGCCAGCAGCGAGACAGGGTTTGGCACTGAAGCTTTCTTT.

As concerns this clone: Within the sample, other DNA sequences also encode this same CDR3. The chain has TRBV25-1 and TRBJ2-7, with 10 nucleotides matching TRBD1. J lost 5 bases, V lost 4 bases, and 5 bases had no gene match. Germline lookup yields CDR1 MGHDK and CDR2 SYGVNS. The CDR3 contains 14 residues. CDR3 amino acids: CASSVGQGRDEQYF. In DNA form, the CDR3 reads TGTGCCAGCAGTGTGGGACAGGGGCGGGACGAGCAGTACTTC.

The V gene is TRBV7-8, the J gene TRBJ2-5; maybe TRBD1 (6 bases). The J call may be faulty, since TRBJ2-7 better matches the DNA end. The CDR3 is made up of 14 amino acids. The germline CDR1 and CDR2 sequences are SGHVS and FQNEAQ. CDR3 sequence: CASRDKDRIHEQYF. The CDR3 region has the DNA TGTGCCAGCAGGGACAAAGACAGGATCCACGAGCAGTACTTC.

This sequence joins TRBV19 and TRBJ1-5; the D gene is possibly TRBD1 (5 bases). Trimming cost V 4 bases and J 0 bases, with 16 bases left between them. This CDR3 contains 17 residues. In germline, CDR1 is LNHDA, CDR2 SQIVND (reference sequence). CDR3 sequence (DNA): TGTGCCAGTAGTACTCCCACCGGGACTTTTAGCAATCAGCCCCAGCATTTT. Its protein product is CASSTPTGTFSNQPQHF.

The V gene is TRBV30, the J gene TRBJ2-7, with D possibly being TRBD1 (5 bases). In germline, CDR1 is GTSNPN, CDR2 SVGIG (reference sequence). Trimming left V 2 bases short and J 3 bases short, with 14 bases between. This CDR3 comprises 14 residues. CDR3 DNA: TGTGCCTGGAGTCCTCGGACACTGTTCTACGAGCAGTACTTC. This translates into CAWSPRTLFYEQYF.

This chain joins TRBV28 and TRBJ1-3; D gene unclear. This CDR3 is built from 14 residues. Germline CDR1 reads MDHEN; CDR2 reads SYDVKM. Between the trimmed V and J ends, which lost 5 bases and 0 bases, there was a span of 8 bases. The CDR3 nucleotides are TGTGCCAGCAGTCCTCAGAGCTCTGGAAACACCATATATTTT. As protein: CASSPQSSGNTIYF.

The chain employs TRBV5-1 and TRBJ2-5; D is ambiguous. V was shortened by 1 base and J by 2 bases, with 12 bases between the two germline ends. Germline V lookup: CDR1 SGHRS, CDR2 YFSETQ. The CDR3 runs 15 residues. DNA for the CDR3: TGCGCCAGCAGCTTGAGTGGGCAGCTTCAAGAGACCCAGTACTTC. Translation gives CASSLSGQLQETQYF.

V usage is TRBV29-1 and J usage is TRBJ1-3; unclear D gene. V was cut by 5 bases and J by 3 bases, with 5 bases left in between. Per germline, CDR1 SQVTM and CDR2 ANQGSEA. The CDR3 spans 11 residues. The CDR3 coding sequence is TGCAGCGTTATGGATGGAAACACCATATATTTT. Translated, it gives CSVMDGNTIYF.

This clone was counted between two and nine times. The CDR3 nucleotides are TGTGCCAGCAAGTCCCAGGGGAGCACAGATACGCAGTATTTT. Amino acids: CASKSQGSTDTQYF. The V gene is TRBV6-6, the J gene TRBJ2-3; a possible D gene is TRBD1 (6 bases). The CDR3 has 14 amino acids. The germline V gene has CDR1 MNHNY and CDR2 SVGAGI (reference sequence). Trimming took off 7 bases at V and 0 bases at J, with 11 bases between the two ends.

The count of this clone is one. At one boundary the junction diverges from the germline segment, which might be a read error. CDR3 bases: TGCGCCAGCAGCCAAGATCGGGTCGGCACTGAAGCTTTCTTT. Protein product: CASSQDRVGTEAFF. The rearrangement links TRBV13 to TRBJ1-1, with no clear D. This CDR3 comprises 14 residues. The germline gives CDR1 PRHDT, CDR2 FYEKMQ (reference sequence).

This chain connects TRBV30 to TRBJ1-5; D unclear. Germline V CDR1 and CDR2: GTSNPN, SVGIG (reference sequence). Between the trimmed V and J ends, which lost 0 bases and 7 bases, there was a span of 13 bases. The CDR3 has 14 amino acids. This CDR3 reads CAWSVPARYQPQHF. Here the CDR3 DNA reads TGTGCCTGGAGTGTCCCCGCACGTTACCAGCCCCAGCATTTT.

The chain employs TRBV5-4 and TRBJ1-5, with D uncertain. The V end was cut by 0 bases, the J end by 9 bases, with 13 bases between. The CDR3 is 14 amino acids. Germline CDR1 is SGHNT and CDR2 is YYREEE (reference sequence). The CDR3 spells CASSLDLMTPPQHF. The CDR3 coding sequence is TGTGCCAGCAGCTTGGATTTGATGACCCCGCCCCAGCATTTT.

CDR3 loop: CASSYFGETQYF. The CDR3 coding sequence is TGTGCCAGCAGTTATTTTGGGGAGACCCAGTACTTC. The rearrangement uses TRBV6-5 and TRBJ2-5; D is unclear. V was shortened by 3 bases and J by 5 bases, with 7 bases between the two germline ends. From germline, CDR1 is MNHEY and CDR2 SVGAGI. The CDR3 sequence is 12 residues long.

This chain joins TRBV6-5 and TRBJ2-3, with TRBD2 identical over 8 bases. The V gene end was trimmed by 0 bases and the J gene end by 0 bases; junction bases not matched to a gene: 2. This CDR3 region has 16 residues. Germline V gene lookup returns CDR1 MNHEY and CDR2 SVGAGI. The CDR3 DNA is TGTGCCAGCAGTTACTCCGGGGGGGTTAGCACAGATACGCAGTATTTT. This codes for CASSYSGGVSTDTQYF.

The CDR3 DNA is TGTGCCAGCAGTCGGGCAGGGGGGTCCTACGAGCAGTACTTC. It codes for CASSRAGGSYEQYF. The V call is TRBV27, the J call TRBJ2-7; TRBD1 is a possible D gene (7 bases). This CDR3 contains 14 residues. Germline-derived CDR1 and CDR2 are MNHEY and SMNVEV (reference sequence). The ends were cut back, 5 bases at V and 1 base at J, with 12 bases in the middle.

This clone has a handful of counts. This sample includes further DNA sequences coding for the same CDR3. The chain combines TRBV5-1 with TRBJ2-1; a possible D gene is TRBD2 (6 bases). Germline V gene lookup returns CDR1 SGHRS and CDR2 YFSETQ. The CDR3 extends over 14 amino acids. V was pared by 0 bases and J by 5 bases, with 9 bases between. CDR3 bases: TGCGCCAGCAGCTTGGCCGGGGGAGACAATGAGCAGTTCTTC. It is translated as CASSLAGGDNEQFF.

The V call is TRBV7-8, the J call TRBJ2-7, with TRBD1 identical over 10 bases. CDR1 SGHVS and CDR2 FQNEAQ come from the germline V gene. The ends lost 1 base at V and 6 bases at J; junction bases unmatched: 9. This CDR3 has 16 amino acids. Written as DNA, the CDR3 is TGTGCCAGCAGCTTAGAGGGAGTGACAGGGGGCGGCGAGCAGTACTTC. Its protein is CASSLEGVTGGGEQYF.

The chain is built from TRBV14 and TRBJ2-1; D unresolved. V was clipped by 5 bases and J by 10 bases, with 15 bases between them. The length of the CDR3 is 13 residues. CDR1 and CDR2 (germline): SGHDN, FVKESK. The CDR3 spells CASSGDLGWEQFF. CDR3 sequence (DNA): TGTGCCAGCAGCGGCGACCTTGGGTGGGAGCAGTTCTTC.

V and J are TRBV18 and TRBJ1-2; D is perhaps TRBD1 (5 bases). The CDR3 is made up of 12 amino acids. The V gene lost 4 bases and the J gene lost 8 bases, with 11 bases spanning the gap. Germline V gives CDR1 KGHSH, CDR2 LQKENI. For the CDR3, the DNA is TGTGCCAGCTCACGGGACCGAGGAGGCTACACCTTC. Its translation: CASSRDRGGYTF.

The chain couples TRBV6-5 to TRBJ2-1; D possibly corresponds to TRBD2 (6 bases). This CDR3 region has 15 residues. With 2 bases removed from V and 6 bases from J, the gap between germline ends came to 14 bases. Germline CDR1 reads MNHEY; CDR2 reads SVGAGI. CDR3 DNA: TGTGCCAGCAGTTACGGCGGGGTGAGACGCAATGAGCAGTTCTTC. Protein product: CASSYGGVRRNEQFF.

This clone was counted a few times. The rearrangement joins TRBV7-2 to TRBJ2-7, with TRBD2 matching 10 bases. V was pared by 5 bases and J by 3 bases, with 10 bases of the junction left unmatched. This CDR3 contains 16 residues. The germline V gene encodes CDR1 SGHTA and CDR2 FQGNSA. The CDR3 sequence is CASSPRPPSGSYEQYF. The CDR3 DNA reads TGTGCCAGCAGCCCGAGACCTCCTAGCGGGAGCTACGAGCAGTACTTC. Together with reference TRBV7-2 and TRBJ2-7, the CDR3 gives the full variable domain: GAGVSQSPSNKVTEKGKDVELRCDPISGHTALYWYRQSLGQGLEFLIYFQGNSAPDKSGLPSDRFSAERTGGSVSTLTIQRTQQEDSAVYLCASSPRPPSGSYEQYFGPGTRLTVT.

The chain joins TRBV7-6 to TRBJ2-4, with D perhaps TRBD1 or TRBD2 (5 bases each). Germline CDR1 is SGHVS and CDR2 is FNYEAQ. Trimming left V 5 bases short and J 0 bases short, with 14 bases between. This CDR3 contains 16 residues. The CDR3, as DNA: TGTGCCAGCAGCGTCCGGGACCCCATAGCCAAAAACATTCAGTACTTC. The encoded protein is CASSVRDPIAKNIQYF.

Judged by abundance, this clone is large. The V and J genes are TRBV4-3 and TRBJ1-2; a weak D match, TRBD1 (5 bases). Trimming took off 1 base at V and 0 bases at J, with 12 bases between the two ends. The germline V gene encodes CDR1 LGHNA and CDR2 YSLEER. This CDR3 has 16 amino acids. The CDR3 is CASSQGETATNYGYTF. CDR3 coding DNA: TGCGCCAGCAGCCAAGGAGAGACAGCAACTAACTATGGCTACACCTTC.